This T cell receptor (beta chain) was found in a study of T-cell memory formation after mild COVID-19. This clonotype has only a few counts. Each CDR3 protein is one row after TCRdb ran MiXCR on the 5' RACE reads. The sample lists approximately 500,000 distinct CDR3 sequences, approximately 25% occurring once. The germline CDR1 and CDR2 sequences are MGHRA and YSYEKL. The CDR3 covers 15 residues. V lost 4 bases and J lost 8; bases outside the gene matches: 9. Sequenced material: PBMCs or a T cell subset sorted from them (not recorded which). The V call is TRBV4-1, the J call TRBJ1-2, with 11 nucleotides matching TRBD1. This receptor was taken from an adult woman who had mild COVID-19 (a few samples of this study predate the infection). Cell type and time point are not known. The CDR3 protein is CASSPDTGTGGGYTF. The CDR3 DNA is TGCGCCAGCAGCCCAGACACCGGGACAGGGGGAGGCTACACCTTC.